The next 13 T cell receptor beta chains were all read from a single sample in a study of HIV-infected patients and healthy controls. TCRdb called the 5' RACE reads again in MiXCR, with one record for every CDR3 protein. The sample consists of around 67,000 distinct CDR3 sequences, about 16% of them appearing once. The specimen sequenced was CD4+ T cells from blood. These receptors were obtained from a human donor in good health.

V is TRBV14 and J is TRBJ2-6; D is uncertain. V was trimmed by 5 bases and J by 4 bases, leaving 9 bases between them. CDR3 length: 14 residues. Germline V gene data show CDR1 as SGHDN and CDR2 as FVKESK. This CDR3 reads CASSNRAGANVLTF. CDR3 sequence (DNA): TGTGCCAGCAGCAACCGGGCCGGGGCCAACGTCCTGACTTTC.

This clonotype was observed a few times. In nucleotides, the CDR3 is TGCAGTGCTAGTGGGGGAAAGGGCCTGACCTACGAGCAGTACTTC. It codes for CSASGGKGLTYEQYF. V is TRBV20-1 and J is TRBJ2-7, with D perhaps assigned TRBD1 or TRBD2 (5 bases each). The CDR3 contains 15 residues. V was pared by 3 bases and J by 2 bases, with 17 bases between. From germline, CDR1 is DFQATT and CDR2 SNEGSKA (reference sequence).

This clonotype was seen a handful of times. Germline is not matched at one junction end, which may reflect a read error. The gene calls are TRBV19 and TRBJ1-5; the D is unclear. CDR3 size: 8 residues. The germline V gene has CDR1 LNHDA and CDR2 SQIVND (reference sequence). CDR3 DNA sequence: TGTGCCAGTAGACCCCCGGCGTTT. It is translated as CASRPPAF.

This clonotype showed up just a few times. This chain joins TRBV12-3 or TRBV12-4 and TRBJ2-2, with a tentative D call TRBD1 (6 bases). CDR3 size: 14 residues. Between the trimmed V and J ends, which lost 6 bases and 4 bases, there was a span of 12 bases. CDR3 amino acids: CASRAGTPTGELFF. In nucleotides, the CDR3 is TGTGCCAGCAGGGCCGGGACACCCACCGGGGAGCTGTTTTTT.

The chain uses TRBV6-2 or TRBV6-3 and TRBJ1-1; TRBD1 matches 9 bases. The CDR3 spans 16 residues. Germline CDR1 is MNHEY and CDR2 is SVGEGT. Germline trimming cut 6 bases from V and 0 bases from J; bases unmatched to any gene: 8. This chain's CDR3 is CASRTERTGVNTEAFF. DNA of the CDR3: TGTGCCAGCAGGACAGAACGGACAGGGGTGAACACTGAAGCTTTCTTT.

Of note for this clonotype: The junction shows a germline mismatch at one end, possibly a read error. The chain combines TRBV18 with TRBJ2-3, with D perhaps TRBD1 (5 bases). The length of the CDR3 is 16 residues. CDR1 is KGHSH, CDR2 LQKENI, per germline. This CDR3 reads CASTPPRASSTDTQYF. CDR3 nucleotide sequence: TGTGCCAGCACACCACCCAGGGCCTCTAGCACAGATACGCAGTATTTT.

The sample holds a few counts of this clonotype. The chain carries TRBV29-1 and TRBJ2-6; D remains unclear. CDR3 length: 16 residues. V gave up 7 bases and J gave up 0 bases, with 16 bases separating them. The germline CDR1 and CDR2 sequences are SQVTM and ANQGSEA. The DNA of the CDR3 is TGCAGCGCGATACGCTTGAAGAGCTCTGGGGCCAACGTCCTGACTTTC. Translation: CSAIRLKSSGANVLTF.

This clonotype was detected many times. The chain employs TRBV21-1 and TRBJ1-3. TRBV21-1 is deemed a pseudogene. This CDR3 has 14 amino acids. The CDR3 bases are TGTGCCAGCAGCAAAACTTATCTTGGAAACACCATATATTTT. Protein product: CASSKTYLGNTIYF.

The rearrangement joins TRBV28 to TRBJ1-1; TRBD1 might be the D (5 bases). Looked up from germline, CDR1 is MDHEN and CDR2 is SYDVKM. The CDR3 extends over 15 amino acids. V lost 4 bases to trimming and J lost 0 bases, with 12 bases between them. The CDR3 is CASSSYGGVNTEAFF. Written as DNA, the CDR3 is TGTGCCAGCAGTTCGTACGGGGGAGTGAACACTGAAGCTTTCTTT. Complete variable domain (other parts from reference TRBV28 and TRBJ1-1): DVKVTQSSRYLVKRTGEKVFLECVQDMDHENMFWYRQDPGLGLRLIYFSYDVKMKEKGDIPEGYSVSREKKERFSLILESASTNQTSMYLCASSSYGGVNTEAFFGQGTRLTVV.

This clonotype showed up many times. The CDR3 is CASSPGSSSGNTIYF. In DNA, the CDR3 is TGTGCCAGCTCACCAGGCAGCAGCTCTGGAAACACCATATATTTT. The chain couples TRBV18 to TRBJ1-3; no clear D gene. CDR1 and CDR2 (germline): KGHSH, LQKENI. V gave up 2 bases and J gave up 0 bases, with 8 bases separating them. The CDR3 consists of 15 residues.

This clonotype was observed many times. The chain employs TRBV10-2 and TRBJ2-1; 10 bases map to TRBD2. CDR1 is WSHSY and CDR2 is SAAADI in the germline V gene. This CDR3 has 16 amino acids. After removal of 6 bases from V and 3 bases from J, the junction contained 8 bases not matched to a gene. CDR3 region: CASSQPGLAFYNEQFF. The CDR3, as DNA: TGCGCCAGCAGCCAACCGGGACTAGCGTTCTACAATGAGCAGTTCTTC.

This chain links TRBV12-3 or TRBV12-4 with TRBJ1-1; tentatively, D is TRBD1 (5 bases). This CDR3 contains 14 residues. The germline V and J ends were trimmed by 1 base and 12 bases, with 18 bases remaining between them. CDR3 nucleotides: TGTGCCAGCAGTTTAGGGGGCCACACTCGGGAGCCTTTCTTT. Translated: CASSLGGHTREPFF.

This clonotype appeared a few times. V usage is TRBV7-2 and J usage is TRBJ2-1; 11 bases line up with TRBD2. This CDR3 spans 16 amino acids. The junction had 4 bases not matched to a gene; V was cut back by 4 bases and J by 2 bases. Germline CDR1 SGHTA, CDR2 FQGNSA. DNA for the CDR3: TGTGCCAGCAGCTCAGGTAGCGGGAGGGCCTACAATGAGCAGTTCTTC. Its protein product is CASSSGSGRAYNEQFF.